These 19 T cell receptor beta chains came from one sample sequenced in a study of blood T cells in healthy people across ages. Through a sample-barcoded 5' primer and a J-beta primer mix, a second PCR was run for roughly 6 to 12 cycles. MiXCR, run by TCRdb on the 5' RACE reads, gives a single entry per CDR3 protein. The sample has 1.8 million or so distinct CDR3 sequences; 39% are singletons. Sequences were obtained from blood. The receptor set was obtained from a human donor in good health.

The chain employs TRBV19 and TRBJ1-1, with TRBD1 matching 7 bases. The CDR3 totals 13 residues. The germline CDR1 and CDR2 sequences are LNHDA and SQIVND (reference sequence). J was trimmed by 1 base and V by 8 bases; bases with no gene match: 4. CDR3 nucleotide sequence: TGTGCCAGTGCCGGGACAGCGAACACTGAAGCTTTCTTT. It encodes CASAGTANTEAFF.

This clonotype turned up a few times. The V call is TRBV6-2 or TRBV6-3, the J call TRBJ2-1; 7 nucleotides align to TRBD1. Trimming cost V 5 bases and J 3 bases; bases outside gene matches: 4. Germline lookup yields CDR1 MNHEY and CDR2 SVGEGT. The CDR3 totals 14 residues. Written as DNA, the CDR3 is TGTGCCAGCAGTACGGACAGGAGCTACAATGAGCAGTTCTTC. Translating gives CASSTDRSYNEQFF.

J is TRBJ2-1 and V is TRBV28, with a possible D match to TRBD2 (6 bases). This CDR3 has 15 residues. The ends were cut back, 7 bases at V and 3 bases at J, with 16 bases in the middle. The germline CDR1 and CDR2 sequences are MDHEN and SYDVKM. CDR3: CASIKEGRIYNEQFF. The CDR3 coding sequence is TGTGCCAGCATTAAGGAGGGTAGGATCTACAATGAGCAGTTCTTC.

In this sample, this clonotype turned up a few times. The chain has TRBV7-9 and TRBJ1-2; TRBD1 matches at 7 bases. The germline V gene has CDR1 SEHNR and CDR2 FQNEAQ (reference sequence). This CDR3 is built from 18 residues. V was clipped by 5 bases and J by 0 bases; unmatched bases: 15. CDR3 in amino acids: CASSPIPSWGTANYGYTF. The CDR3 coding sequence is TGTGCCAGCAGCCCTATTCCTTCCTGGGGGACAGCTAACTATGGCTACACCTTC.

This clonotype was observed at least ten times. The chain is built from TRBV10-3 and TRBJ2-7; 12 bases agree with TRBD1. There are 14 residues in the CDR3. CDR1 ENHRY and CDR2 SYGVKD come from the germline V gene. J gave up 7 bases and V 8 bases, and 9 bases lay outside the gene matches. The CDR3 spells CAIGRDRGPGEQYF. In DNA, the CDR3 is TGTGCCATCGGACGGGACAGGGGGCCGGGGGAGCAGTACTTC.

The chain carries TRBV6-6 and TRBJ2-1; D might be TRBD1 (7 bases). CDR1 is MNHNY, CDR2 SVGAGI, per germline (reference sequence). This CDR3 spans 14 amino acids. V lost 4 bases, J lost 9 bases, and 16 bases lay in between. The CDR3: CASSSGGLKAEQFF. CDR3 bases: TGTGCCAGCAGTTCAGGGGGGCTTAAGGCTGAGCAGTTCTTC.

V is TRBV6-2 or TRBV6-3 and J is TRBJ2-7; no clear D gene. The CDR3 loop spans 13 amino acids. V lost 6 bases, J lost 3 bases, and 12 bases lay in between. Germline CDR1 and CDR2: MNHEY and SVGEGT. The CDR3 protein is CASSHSGNYEQYF. For the CDR3, the DNA is TGTGCCAGCAGCCACAGTGGGAACTACGAGCAGTACTTC.

This sequence joins TRBV21-1 and TRBJ2-3. TRBV21-1 is a pseudogene. There are 16 residues in the CDR3. The CDR3 is CASSKVPEFLTDTQYF. DNA of the CDR3: TGTGCCAGCAGCAAAGTCCCAGAATTCTTAACAGATACGCAGTATTTT.

The chain links TRBV12-3 or TRBV12-4 to TRBJ1-5; D ambiguous. Between the trimmed V and J ends, which lost 3 bases and 2 bases, there was a span of 8 bases. The CDR3 loop spans 14 amino acids. The CDR3 bases are TGTGCCAGCAGTTTCGGGGAGGGCAATCAGCCCCAGCATTTT. Its protein is CASSFGEGNQPQHF.

In its sample, this clonotype was seen a few times. The rearrangement uses TRBV19 and TRBJ2-7; no reliable D call. Germline values: CDR1 LNHDA, CDR2 SQIVND (reference sequence). The V end lost 1 base, the J end lost 2 bases, and 9 bases lay between the germline ends. This CDR3 contains 14 residues. CDR3 sequence (DNA): TGTGCCAGTAGTATAGTCTCCGGAACCTACGAGCAGTACTTC. Translating it yields CASSIVSGTYEQYF.

As for this clonotype: Sequence at one end of the junction differs from germline and may be a read error. The V call is TRBV12-3 or TRBV12-4, the J call TRBJ2-3; D may be TRBD2 (5 bases). There are 14 residues in the CDR3. Written as DNA, the CDR3 is TGTGCCAGCAGTGGCCGAGGGAGAGCAGATGCGCAGTATTTT. As protein: CASSGRGRADAQYF.

The rearrangement links TRBV18 to TRBJ1-2; D not certain. The ends were cut back, 9 bases at V and 0 bases at J, with 14 bases in the middle. Germline V CDR1 and CDR2: KGHSH, LQKENI. There are 14 residues in the CDR3. CDR3 coding DNA: TGTGCCAGTATCGGCCTGTTAGCTAACTATGGCTACACCTTC. Amino acid sequence: CASIGLLANYGYTF. Combining the CDR3 with reference TRBV18 and TRBJ1-2 gives the whole variable domain NAGVMQNPRHLVRRRGQEARLRCSPMKGHSHVYWYRQLPEEGLKFMVYLQKENIIDESGMPKERFSAEFPKEGPSILRIQQVVRGDSAAYFCASIGLLANYGYTFGSGTRLTVV.

J is TRBJ1-2 and V is TRBV4-1, with a tentative D call TRBD1 (6 bases). The CDR3 has 14 amino acids. Germline V CDR1 and CDR2: MGHRA, YSYEKL. The ends were cut back, 4 bases at V and 4 bases at J, with 13 bases in the middle. The CDR3 sequence is CASSRSTGPYGYTF. The CDR3 nucleotides read TGCGCCAGCAGCCGCAGCACAGGGCCCTATGGCTACACCTTC.

This chain connects TRBV9 to TRBJ2-2, with 8 bases that match TRBD1. The CDR3 covers 16 residues. Germline V gene lookup returns CDR1 SGDLS and CDR2 YYNGEE. Trimming at V came to 3 bases and at J to 0 bases, leaving 4 bases not matched to a gene. This chain's CDR3 is CASSARTGSNTGELFF. The DNA for the CDR3 is TGTGCCAGCAGCGCTCGGACAGGGTCGAACACCGGGGAGCTGTTTTTT.

The chain is built from TRBV7-3 and TRBJ2-1; no firm D call. The V gene's germline CDR1 is SGHTA and CDR2 FQGTGA. The germline V and J ends were trimmed by 4 bases and 5 bases, with 6 bases remaining between them. This CDR3 spans 12 amino acids. The CDR3 region has the DNA TGTGCCAGCAGCTCCCCTAACAATGAGCAGTTCTTC. Translated: CASSSPNNEQFF.

V usage is TRBV7-2 and J usage is TRBJ2-6, with unresolved D. This CDR3 is 16 amino acids long. V dropped 4 bases and J dropped 2 bases, with 12 bases sitting between them. From germline, CDR1 is SGHTA and CDR2 FQGNSA. CDR3 loop: CASSYRVSPGANVLTF. For the CDR3, the DNA is TGTGCCAGCAGCTACAGAGTCAGCCCTGGGGCCAACGTCCTGACTTTC.

The sample holds a few counts of this clonotype. The genes are TRBV7-2 and TRBJ1-2; 7 bases line up with TRBD1. CDR1 and CDR2 from the germline V gene are SGHTA and FQGNSA. Germline trimming cut 1 base from V and 8 bases from J; bases unmatched to any gene: 10. The CDR3 contains 15 residues. The CDR3 sequence: CASSLGGTDERGYTF. Here the CDR3 DNA reads TGTGCCAGCAGCTTAGGAGGGACAGACGAGAGGGGCTACACCTTC. Complete variable domain (other parts from reference TRBV7-2 and TRBJ1-2): GAGVSQSPSNKVTEKGKDVELRCDPISGHTALYWYRQSLGQGLEFLIYFQGNSAPDKSGLPSDRFSAERTGGSVSTLTIQRTQQEDSAVYLCASSLGGTDERGYTFGSGTRLTVV.

This clonotype was counted between two and nine times. The chain uses TRBV12-3 or TRBV12-4 and TRBJ2-5; D unclear. Trimming took off 3 bases at V and 1 base at J, with 12 bases between the two ends. The CDR3 runs 15 residues. The CDR3 region is CASSFKGSLQETQYF. CDR3 DNA: TGTGCCAGCAGTTTTAAGGGCTCACTCCAAGAGACCCAGTACTTC.

J is TRBJ2-7 and V is TRBV7-8, with no clear D. CDR1 is SGHVS, CDR2 FQNEAQ, per germline. CDR3 length equals 15 residues. V was cut by 10 bases and J by 0 bases, with 19 bases left in between. In DNA, the CDR3 is TGTGCCACCCAACCCATGGGCCGAAACTCCTACGAGCAGTACTTC. The encoded protein is CATQPMGRNSYEQYF.